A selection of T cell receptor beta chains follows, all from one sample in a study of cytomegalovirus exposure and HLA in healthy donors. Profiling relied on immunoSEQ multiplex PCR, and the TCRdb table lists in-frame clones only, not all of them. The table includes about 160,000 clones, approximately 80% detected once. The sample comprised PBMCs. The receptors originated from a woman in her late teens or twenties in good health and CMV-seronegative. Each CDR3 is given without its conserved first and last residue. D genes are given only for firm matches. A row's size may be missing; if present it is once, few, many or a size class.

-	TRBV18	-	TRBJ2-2	ASSGQNTGELF
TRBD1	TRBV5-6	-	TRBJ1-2	ASSFTGGYGYT
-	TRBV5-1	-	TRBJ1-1	ASSFSSGTEAF
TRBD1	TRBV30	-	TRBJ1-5	AGSRGDSNQPQH
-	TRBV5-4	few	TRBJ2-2	ASSFLAGDHTGELF
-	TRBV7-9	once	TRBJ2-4	ASSLVSRGWTDIQY
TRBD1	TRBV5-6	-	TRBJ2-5	ASSRVGTGAEETQY
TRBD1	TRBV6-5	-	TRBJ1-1	ASSYAGGAEAF
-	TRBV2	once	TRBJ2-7	ASGPDGIYEQY
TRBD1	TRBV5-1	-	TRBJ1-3	ASSLAGQATSGNTIY
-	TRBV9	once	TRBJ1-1	ASSVDPGWNTEAF
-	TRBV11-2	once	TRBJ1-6	ASSSSLQGGNSPLH
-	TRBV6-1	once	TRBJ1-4	ASSYYIYEKLF
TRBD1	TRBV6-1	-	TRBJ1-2	ASSGGQGVKTYGYT
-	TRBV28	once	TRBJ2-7	ASRSPGFEQY
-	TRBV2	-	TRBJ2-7	ASSVSGSRSYEQY
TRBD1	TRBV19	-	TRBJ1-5	ASSKNPGGENQPQH
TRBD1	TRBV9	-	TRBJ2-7	ASSPRTGYSYEQY
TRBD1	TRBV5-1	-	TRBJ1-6	ASSSTDRSSYNSPLH
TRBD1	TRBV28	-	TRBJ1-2	ASSPGTGYGYT
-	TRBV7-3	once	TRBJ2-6	ASTPEGSGANVLT
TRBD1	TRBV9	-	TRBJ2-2	ASSLAGGQGLTGELF
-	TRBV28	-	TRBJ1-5	ASRPTGSSNQPQH
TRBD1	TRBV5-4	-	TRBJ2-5	ASSLVGTGKETQY
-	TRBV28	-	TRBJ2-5	ASSSTRETQY
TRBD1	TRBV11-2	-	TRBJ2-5	ASSLVGGEVRETQY
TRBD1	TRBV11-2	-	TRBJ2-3	ASSDDRGGDTQY
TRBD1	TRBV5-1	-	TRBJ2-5	ASSWGGQGIETQY
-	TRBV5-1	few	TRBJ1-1	ASSLAGDTEAF
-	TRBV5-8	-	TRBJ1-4	ASSLGQTGVATNEKLF
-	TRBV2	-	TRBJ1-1	ASSDRQVNTEAF
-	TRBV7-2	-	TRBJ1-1	ASSLGPGNTEAF
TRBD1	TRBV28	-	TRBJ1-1	ASSKGTGSLGAF